This T cell receptor beta chain was retrieved from a study of cytomegalovirus exposure and HLA in healthy donors. Study summary: Out of roughly 170 million T cells, an earlier analysis found fewer than 140 million unique TCR beta sequences in total. Caucasian-associated ancestry cluster membership applied to 75% to 85% of 398 genotyped donors.

Vbeta (60) and Jbeta (13) primers were used in the PCR. Sequenced by immunoSEQ multiplex PCR; TCRdb stores in-frame clones only, minus some. The table shows 160,000 or so clones, with approximately 88% occurring only once. Study observations and caveats: Several of the most significant clusters appeared, in a later analysis, to be linked to common viral pathogens.

With respect to this clone: Its antigen is unidentified.

CDR3 size: 15 residues. The J segment lost 0 bases and the V segment lost 4 bases, leaving 3 bases of the junction unmatched. Germline V CDR1 and CDR2: SGHRS, YFSETQ. The specimen was PBMCs. The J gene is TRBJ2-5, the V gene TRBV5-1; TRBD2 matches at 10 bases. The TCR sequence derives from a woman aged 30 to 39 in good health and CMV-seronegative. The CDR3 DNA reads as TGCGCCAGCAGCAAGACTAGCGGGTACCAAGAGACCCAGTACTTC. It encodes CASSKTSGYQETQYF.